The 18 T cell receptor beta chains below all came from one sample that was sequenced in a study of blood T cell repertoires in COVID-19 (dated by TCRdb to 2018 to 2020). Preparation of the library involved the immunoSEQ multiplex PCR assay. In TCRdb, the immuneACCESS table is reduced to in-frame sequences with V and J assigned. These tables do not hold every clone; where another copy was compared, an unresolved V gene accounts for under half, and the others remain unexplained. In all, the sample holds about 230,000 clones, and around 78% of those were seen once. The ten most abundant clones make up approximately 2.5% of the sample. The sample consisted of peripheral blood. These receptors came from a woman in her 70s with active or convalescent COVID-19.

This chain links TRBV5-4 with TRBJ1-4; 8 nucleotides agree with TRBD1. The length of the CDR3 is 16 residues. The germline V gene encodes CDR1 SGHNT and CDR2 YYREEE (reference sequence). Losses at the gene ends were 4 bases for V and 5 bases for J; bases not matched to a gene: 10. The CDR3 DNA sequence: TGTGCCAGCAGCCGGCAGGGGGCGCAGGAGAATGAAAAACTGTTTTTT. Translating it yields CASSRQGAQENEKLFF.

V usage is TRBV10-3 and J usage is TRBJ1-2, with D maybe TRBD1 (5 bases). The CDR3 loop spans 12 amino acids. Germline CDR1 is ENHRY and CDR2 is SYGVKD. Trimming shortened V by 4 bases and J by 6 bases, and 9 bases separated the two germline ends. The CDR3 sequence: CAISAGGDGYTF. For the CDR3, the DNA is TGTGCCATCAGTGCCGGGGGGGATGGCTACACCTTC.

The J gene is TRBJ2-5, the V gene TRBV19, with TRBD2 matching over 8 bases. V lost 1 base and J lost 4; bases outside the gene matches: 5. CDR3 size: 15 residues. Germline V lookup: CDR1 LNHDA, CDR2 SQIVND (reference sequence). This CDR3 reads CASSIGAGGAETQYF. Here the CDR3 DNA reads TGTGCCAGTAGTATAGGTGCGGGGGGCGCAGAGACCCAGTACTTC.

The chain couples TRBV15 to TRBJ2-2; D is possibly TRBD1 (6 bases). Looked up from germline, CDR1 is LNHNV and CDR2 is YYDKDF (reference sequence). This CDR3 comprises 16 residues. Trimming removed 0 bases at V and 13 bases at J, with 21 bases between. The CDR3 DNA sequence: TGTGCCACCAGCAGAGACACCGGGACACCCGGAGAGGGGCTGTTTTTT. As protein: CATSRDTGTPGEGLFF.

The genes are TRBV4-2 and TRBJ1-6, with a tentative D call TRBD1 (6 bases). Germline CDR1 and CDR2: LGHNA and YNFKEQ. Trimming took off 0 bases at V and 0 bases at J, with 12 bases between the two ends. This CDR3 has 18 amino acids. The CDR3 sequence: CASSQERQGHSYNSPLHF. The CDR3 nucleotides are TGTGCCAGCAGCCAAGAAAGGCAGGGGCACTCCTATAATTCACCCCTCCACTTT.

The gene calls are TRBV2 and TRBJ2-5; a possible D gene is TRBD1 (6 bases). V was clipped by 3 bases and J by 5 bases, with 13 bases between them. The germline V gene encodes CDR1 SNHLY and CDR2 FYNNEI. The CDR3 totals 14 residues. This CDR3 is CASSDLTGYETQYF. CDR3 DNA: TGTGCCAGCAGTGACCTTACAGGGTACGAGACCCAGTACTTC.

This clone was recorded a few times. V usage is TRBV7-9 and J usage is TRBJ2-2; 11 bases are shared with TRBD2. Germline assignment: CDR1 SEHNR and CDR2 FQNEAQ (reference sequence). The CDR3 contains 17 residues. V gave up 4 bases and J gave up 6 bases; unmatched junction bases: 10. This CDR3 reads CASSSTELSGGAGELFF. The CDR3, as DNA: TGTGCCAGCAGCTCCACGGAACTTAGCGGGGGGGCCGGGGAGCTGTTTTTT.

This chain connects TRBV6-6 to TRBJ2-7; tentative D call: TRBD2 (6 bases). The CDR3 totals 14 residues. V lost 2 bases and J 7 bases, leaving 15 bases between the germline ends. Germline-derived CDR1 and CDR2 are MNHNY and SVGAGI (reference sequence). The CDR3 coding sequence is TGTGCCAGCAGTTACGATCCGGGAGTAGGTGAGCAGTACTTC. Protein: CASSYDPGVGEQYF.

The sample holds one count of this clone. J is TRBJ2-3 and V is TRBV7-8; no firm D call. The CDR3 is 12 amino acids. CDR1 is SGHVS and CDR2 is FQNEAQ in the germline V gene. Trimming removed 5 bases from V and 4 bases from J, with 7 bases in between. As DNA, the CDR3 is TGTGCCAGCAGCCCCTATGCAGATACGCAGTATTTT. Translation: CASSPYADTQYF.

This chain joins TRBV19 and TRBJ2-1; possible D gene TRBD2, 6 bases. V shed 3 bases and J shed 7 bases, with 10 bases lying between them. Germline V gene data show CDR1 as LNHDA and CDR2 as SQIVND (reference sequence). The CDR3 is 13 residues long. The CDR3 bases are TGTGCCAGTAGTATCAAGGCGGGGAATGAGCAGTTCTTC. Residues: CASSIKAGNEQFF.

Written as DNA, the CDR3 is TGTGCCAGCAGTGAAATCAGCGGGAGAAGGGATGAGCAGTTCTTC. Encoded protein: CASSEISGRRDEQFF. The chain employs TRBV6-1 and TRBJ2-1, with 8 nucleotides matching TRBD2. This CDR3 is 15 amino acids long. Germline assignment: CDR1 MNHNS and CDR2 SASEGT. V lost 2 bases to trimming and J lost 8 bases; unmatched junction nucleotides: 8.

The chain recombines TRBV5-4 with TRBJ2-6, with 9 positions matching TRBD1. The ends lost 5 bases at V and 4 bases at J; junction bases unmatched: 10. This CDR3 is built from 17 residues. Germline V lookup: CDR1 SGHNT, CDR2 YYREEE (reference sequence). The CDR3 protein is CASSSGTGPSGANVLTF. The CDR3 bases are TGTGCCAGCAGTTCCGGGACAGGGCCCTCCGGGGCCAACGTCCTGACTTTC.

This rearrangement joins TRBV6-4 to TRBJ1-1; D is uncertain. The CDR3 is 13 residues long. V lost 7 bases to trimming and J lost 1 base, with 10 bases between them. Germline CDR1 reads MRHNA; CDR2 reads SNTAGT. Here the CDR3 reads CASKRERNTEAFF. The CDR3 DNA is TGTGCCAGCAAACGGGAGCGGAACACTGAAGCTTTCTTT.

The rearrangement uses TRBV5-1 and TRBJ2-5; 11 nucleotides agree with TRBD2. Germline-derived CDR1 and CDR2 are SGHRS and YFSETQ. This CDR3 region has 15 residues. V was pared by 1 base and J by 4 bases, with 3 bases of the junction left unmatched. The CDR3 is CASSLTSGSVETQYF. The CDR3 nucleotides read TGCGCCAGCAGCTTGACTAGCGGGAGCGTAGAGACCCAGTACTTC.

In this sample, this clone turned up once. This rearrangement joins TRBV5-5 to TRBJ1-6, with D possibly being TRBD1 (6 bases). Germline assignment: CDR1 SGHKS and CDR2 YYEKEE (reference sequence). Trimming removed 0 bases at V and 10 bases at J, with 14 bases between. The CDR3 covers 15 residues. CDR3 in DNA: TGTGCCAGCAGCTTGGCCTGGGGCAGGGGCTCACCCCTCCACTTT. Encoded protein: CASSLAWGRGSPLHF.

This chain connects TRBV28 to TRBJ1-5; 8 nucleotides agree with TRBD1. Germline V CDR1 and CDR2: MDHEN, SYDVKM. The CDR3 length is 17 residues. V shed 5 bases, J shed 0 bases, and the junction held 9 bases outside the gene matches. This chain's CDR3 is CASSPLGTGYSNQPQHF. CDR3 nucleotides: TGTGCCAGCAGTCCCTTAGGGACAGGCTATAGCAATCAGCCCCAGCATTTT.

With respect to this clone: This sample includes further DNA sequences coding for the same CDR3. CDR3 protein: CASSPGQQETQYF. The CDR3 DNA reads TGTGCCAGCTCCCCAGGACAGCAAGAGACCCAGTACTTC. V usage is TRBV18 and J usage is TRBJ2-5; weak D call: TRBD1 (6 bases). Trimming removed 6 bases at V and 2 bases at J, with 10 bases between. The CDR3 loop spans 13 amino acids. The V gene's germline CDR1 is KGHSH and CDR2 LQKENI. The full variable domain, with the rest looked up from reference TRBV18 and TRBJ2-5, is NAGVMQNPRHLVRRRGQEARLRCSPMKGHSHVYWYRQLPEEGLKFMVYLQKENIIDESGMPKERFSAEFPKEGPSILRIQQVVRGDSAAYFCASSPGQQETQYFGPGTRLLVL.

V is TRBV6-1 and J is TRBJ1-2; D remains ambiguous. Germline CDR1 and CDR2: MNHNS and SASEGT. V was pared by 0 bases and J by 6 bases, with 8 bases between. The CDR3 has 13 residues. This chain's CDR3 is CASSEAGSDGYTF. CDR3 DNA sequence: TGTGCCAGCAGTGAAGCTGGTTCGGATGGCTACACCTTC.